One sample yielded the 23 T cell receptor beta chains listed below, sequenced in a study of technical replicates of blood from a handful of donors. Data came from immunoSEQ multiplex PCR; TCRdb stores just in-frame clones and leaves some out. This table holds about 94,000 clones, 90% to 96% found once. The sample taken for sequencing was T cells isolated from PBMCs. The receptors were sampled from a human donor in good health.

The DNA of the CDR3 is TGCGCCAGCAGCTTGGGCAGGGGGACTAATGAGCAGTTCTTC. Protein sequence: CASSLGRGTNEQFF. This chain links TRBV5-1 with TRBJ2-1; tentative D call: TRBD1 (7 bases). The V and J ends lost 0 bases and 7 bases respectively, with 11 bases between them. Germline V gene lookup returns CDR1 SGHRS and CDR2 YFSETQ. The CDR3 extends over 14 amino acids.

This chain connects TRBV7-9 to TRBJ1-1; D gene ambiguous. The CDR3 contains 16 residues. V was cut by 2 bases and J by 2 bases, with 15 bases left in between. The germline V gene has CDR1 SEHNR and CDR2 FQNEAQ (reference sequence). Written as DNA, the CDR3 is TGTGCCAGCAGCTTAACAGCTCAGGTTAAAAACACTGAAGCTTTCTTT. Translating gives CASSLTAQVKNTEAFF.

V is TRBV7-2 and J is TRBJ1-1; 7 bases match TRBD1. Germline V gene data show CDR1 as SGHTA and CDR2 as FQGNSA. CDR3 length: 14 residues. The ends lost 3 bases at V and 3 bases at J; junction bases unmatched: 4. The CDR3, as DNA: TGTGCCAGCAGCTTCGACAGGGCGTACACTGAAGCTTTCTTT. Translation gives CASSFDRAYTEAFF.

The genes are TRBV10-2 and TRBJ1-1; 8 bases map to TRBD1. This CDR3 region has 14 residues. Trimming removed 4 bases from V and 5 bases from J; junction bases left unmatched: 6. CDR1 and CDR2 (germline): WSHSY, SAAADI. The CDR3 DNA is TGCGCCAGCAGTGCGGACAGGGAATATACTGAAGCTTTCTTT. It yields the protein CASSADREYTEAFF.

This chain connects TRBV6-6 to TRBJ2-2, with a possible D match to TRBD2 (6 bases). This CDR3 is 13 amino acids long. Germline-derived CDR1 and CDR2 are MNHNY and SVGAGI (reference sequence). With 4 bases removed from V and 6 bases from J, the gap between germline ends came to 9 bases. The chain's CDR3 is CASSSGRPGELFF. For the CDR3, the DNA is TGTGCCAGCAGTTCCGGGAGACCCGGGGAGCTGTTTTTT.

The chain recombines TRBV5-1 with TRBJ2-5, with 10 bases matching TRBD1. The V gene's germline CDR1 is SGHRS and CDR2 YFSETQ. The CDR3 covers 15 residues. J was trimmed by 5 bases and V by 0 bases; bases with no gene match: 4. The CDR3 nucleotides are TGCGCCAGCAGCTTGGTGACAGGGGGCGGTGAGACCCAGTACTTC. Its translation is CASSLVTGGGETQYF.

This clone was detected only once. The V gene is TRBV9, the J gene TRBJ2-7, with 9 bases aligning to TRBD2. Trimming removed 4 bases from V and 5 bases from J; junction bases left unmatched: 13. The CDR3 has 16 amino acids. Germline assignment: CDR1 SGDLS and CDR2 YYNGEE. Here the CDR3 DNA reads TGTGCCAGCAGCCTTGGGGGCGGGGGGGCCTTCCACGAGCAGTACTTC. Its protein is CASSLGGGGAFHEQYF.

The rearrangement uses TRBV19 and TRBJ2-7; TRBD1 matches 11 bases. The CDR3 consists of 12 residues. V was clipped by 6 bases and J by 7 bases; unmatched bases: 2. Germline loops: CDR1 LNHDA, CDR2 SQIVND (reference sequence). CDR3 sequence (DNA): TGTGCCAGTAGGGACAGGGGGCGTGAGCAGTACTTC. It translates to CASRDRGREQYF.

Here the CDR3 DNA reads TGTGCCAGCAGCTTCGGAGTAGATGGCTACACCTTC. Amino acids: CASSFGVDGYTF. This chain links TRBV5-6 with TRBJ1-2; D unclear. This CDR3 comprises 12 residues. CDR1 SGHDT and CDR2 YYEEEE come from the germline V gene. The V end lost 2 bases, the J end lost 6 bases, and 8 bases lay between the germline ends.

The genes are TRBV29-1 and TRBJ2-7; TRBD1 is a possible D gene (7 bases). Germline loops: CDR1 SQVTM, CDR2 ANQGSEA. The CDR3 totals 16 residues. Trimming stripped 0 bases from V and 4 bases from J, with 19 bases between. The chain's CDR3 is CSVEDLGRGRRYEQYF. Here the CDR3 DNA reads TGCAGCGTTGAAGATCTAGGCAGGGGGAGGAGGTACGAGCAGTACTTC.

The chain uses TRBV2 and TRBJ2-7, with 10 bases identical to TRBD1. The ends lost 4 bases at V and 5 bases at J; junction bases unmatched: 8. Germline V CDR1 and CDR2: SNHLY, FYNNEI. The CDR3 loop spans 15 amino acids. The CDR3 protein is CASSGLTGGGDEQYF. CDR3 coding DNA: TGTGCCAGCAGTGGTCTGACAGGGGGCGGAGACGAGCAGTACTTC.

This clone was seen once. The chain recombines TRBV10-3 with TRBJ1-2, with 9 bases matching TRBD1. Germline CDR1 is ENHRY and CDR2 is SYGVKD. The CDR3 covers 13 residues. J was trimmed by 4 bases and V by 10 bases; bases with no gene match: 7. CDR3 nucleotides: TGTGCCAGTAGGACAGGGGCCGTCTATGGCTACACCTTC. Translation gives CASRTGAVYGYTF.

This clone was counted a single time. The gene calls are TRBV6-6 and TRBJ2-7; 8 nucleotides agree with TRBD2. The CDR3 extends over 15 amino acids. V was clipped by 8 bases and J by 4 bases; unmatched bases: 13. CDR1 MNHNY and CDR2 SVGAGI come from the germline V gene (reference sequence). The CDR3 loop reads CASSSPGGGRYEQYF. The DNA for the CDR3 is TGTGCCAGCTCCTCCCCCGGGGGGGGTCGGTACGAGCAGTACTTC.

The V call is TRBV7-2, the J call TRBJ2-2; maybe TRBD1 (6 bases). Germline lookup yields CDR1 SGHTA and CDR2 FQGNSA. The CDR3 extends over 16 amino acids. V lost 1 base and J 4 bases, leaving 13 bases between the germline ends. The CDR3 protein is CASSLDTGWVTGELFF. The CDR3 DNA sequence: TGTGCCAGCAGCTTAGATACAGGGTGGGTCACCGGGGAGCTGTTTTTT. The full variable domain, with the rest looked up from reference TRBV7-2 and TRBJ2-2, is GAGVSQSPSNKVTEKGKDVELRCDPISGHTALYWYRQSLGQGLEFLIYFQGNSAPDKSGLPSDRFSAERTGGSVSTLTIQRTQQEDSAVYLCASSLDTGWVTGELFFGEGSRLTVL.

The chain is built from TRBV19 and TRBJ2-2; 8 bases fit TRBD2. Trimming took 3 bases from V and 2 from J; bases not matched to a gene: 2. From germline, CDR1 is LNHDA and CDR2 SQIVND (reference sequence). This CDR3 spans 15 amino acids. This chain's CDR3 is CASSIGGANTGELFF. In nucleotides, the CDR3 is TGTGCCAGTAGTATCGGGGGGGCTAACACCGGGGAGCTGTTTTTT.

The V call is TRBV7-8, the J call TRBJ1-5; D possibly corresponds to TRBD1 (5 bases). The germline gives CDR1 SGHVS, CDR2 FQNEAQ. The CDR3 length is 13 residues. The V gene lost 5 bases and the J gene lost 4 bases, with 9 bases spanning the gap. The CDR3 DNA sequence: TGTGCCAGCAGCGAACAGGTTAATCAGCCCCAGCATTTT. This sequence encodes CASSEQVNQPQHF.

The chain employs TRBV5-4 and TRBJ2-7; perhaps TRBD1 as D (5 bases). Trimming took off 0 bases at V and 4 bases at J, with 11 bases between the two ends. This CDR3 contains 14 residues. Per germline, CDR1 SGHNT and CDR2 YYREEE (reference sequence). The CDR3 sequence is CASSLGQGIYEQYF. In DNA, the CDR3 is TGTGCCAGCAGCTTGGGGCAGGGAATTTACGAGCAGTACTTC.

The gene calls are TRBV14 and TRBJ2-2; a possible D gene is TRBD2 (5 bases). Looked up from germline, CDR1 is SGHDN and CDR2 is FVKESK. Trimming cost V 8 bases and J 0 bases, with 10 bases left between them. This CDR3 region has 14 residues. CDR3 protein: CASGAAANTGELFF. CDR3 bases: TGTGCCAGCGGTGCAGCGGCGAACACCGGGGAGCTGTTTTTT. The entire variable domain, with the rest obtained from reference TRBV14 and TRBJ2-2, is as follows: EAGVTQFPSHSVIEKGQTVTLRCDPISGHDNLYWYRRVMGKEIKFLLHFVKESKQDESGMPNNRFLAERTGGTYSTLKVQPAELEDSGVYFCASGAAANTGELFFGEGSRLTVL.

CDR3 bases: TGTGCCAGCAGTGGACCGACAGGGATGAACACTGAAGCTTTCTTT. Amino acids: CASSGPTGMNTEAFF. This chain links TRBV2 with TRBJ1-1; TRBD1 matches 7 bases. This CDR3 has 15 amino acids. J lost 0 bases, V lost 4 bases, and 5 bases had no gene match. Germline V gives CDR1 SNHLY, CDR2 FYNNEI.

V gene TRBV7-6 combines with J gene TRBJ2-1, with TRBD2 as a possible D gene (6 bases). Germline CDR1 is SGHVS and CDR2 is FNYEAQ. V was pared by 1 base and J by 5 bases, with 12 bases between. The CDR3 runs to 15 residues. The DNA of the CDR3 is TGTGCCAGCAGCTTAGAGTTTAGGAGGGACAATGAGCAGTTCTTC. Residues: CASSLEFRRDNEQFF.

The gene calls are TRBV27 and TRBJ2-1; 7 nucleotides align to TRBD1. The V segment lost 0 bases and the J segment 2 bases; nucleotides outside the gene matches: 7. The CDR3 totals 17 residues. In germline, CDR1 is MNHEY, CDR2 SMNVEV (reference sequence). The CDR3 reads CASSLSGDSQAYNEQFF. The CDR3 DNA reads as TGTGCCAGCAGTTTATCGGGGGACAGTCAAGCCTACAATGAGCAGTTCTTC.

The rearrangement links TRBV12-5 to TRBJ1-5; 7 bases align to TRBD1. Germline-derived CDR1 and CDR2 are LGHNT and FRNRAP. Unmatched junction bases numbered 5, after V lost 1 base and J lost 2 bases. The CDR3 is made up of 16 amino acids. The CDR3 sequence: CASGLGNRGGNQPQHF. For the CDR3, the DNA is TGTGCTAGTGGTTTGGGCAACAGGGGTGGCAATCAGCCCCAGCATTTT.

The CDR3 reads CASSLGPGTHSGANVLTF. CDR3 DNA sequence: TGTGCCAGCAGCTTAGGACCGGGAACCCACTCTGGGGCCAACGTCCTGACTTTC. The V and J genes are TRBV7-2 and TRBJ2-6, with TRBD2 as a possible D gene (5 bases). Per germline, CDR1 SGHTA and CDR2 FQGNSA. There are 18 residues in the CDR3. The V end was cut by 1 base, the J end by 0 bases, with 13 bases between. Full variable domain (missing parts from reference TRBV7-2 and TRBJ2-6): GAGVSQSPSNKVTEKGKDVELRCDPISGHTALYWYRQSLGQGLEFLIYFQGNSAPDKSGLPSDRFSAERTGGSVSTLTIQRTQQEDSAVYLCASSLGPGTHSGANVLTFGAGSRLTVL.